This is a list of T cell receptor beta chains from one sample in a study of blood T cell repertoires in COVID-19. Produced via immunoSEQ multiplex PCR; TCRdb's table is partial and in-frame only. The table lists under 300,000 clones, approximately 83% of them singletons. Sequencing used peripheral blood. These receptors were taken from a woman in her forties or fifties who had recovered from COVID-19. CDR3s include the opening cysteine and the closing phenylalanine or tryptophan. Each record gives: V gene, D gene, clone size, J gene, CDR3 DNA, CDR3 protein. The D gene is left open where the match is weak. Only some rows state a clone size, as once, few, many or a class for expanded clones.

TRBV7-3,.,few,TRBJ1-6,TGTGCCAGCAGCCTAGGGGGAGCTAATTCACCCCTCCACTTT,CASSLGGANSPLHF
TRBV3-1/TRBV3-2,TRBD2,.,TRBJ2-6,TGTGCCAGCAGCCCACGACGGCTTGGGACTAGCGGGAGGGCCTTTGCGGGGGCCAACGTCCTGACTTTC,CASSPRRLGTSGRAFAGANVLTF
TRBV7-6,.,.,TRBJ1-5,TGTGCCAGCAGCTCCCAGGGTGGTGGGAATCAGCCCCAGCATTTT,CASSSQGGGNQPQHF
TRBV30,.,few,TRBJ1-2,TGTGCCTGGAGTCGCAGGGATGGTGGCTACACCTTC,CAWSRRDGGYTF
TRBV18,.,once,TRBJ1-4,TGTGCCAGCTCACCAACGGGAGATGAAAAACTGTTTTTT,CASSPTGDEKLFF
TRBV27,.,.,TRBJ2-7,TGTGCCAGCAGTTTATCCCTTGTAAACGAGCAGTACTTC,CASSLSLVNEQYF
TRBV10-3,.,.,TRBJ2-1,TGTGCCATCAGTGAAGACAGTTACTACAATGAGCAGTTCTTC,CAISEDSYYNEQFF
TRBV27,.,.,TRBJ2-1,TGTGCCAGCAGGGGGGCTACCTCCTACAATGAGCAGTTCTTC,CASRGATSYNEQFF
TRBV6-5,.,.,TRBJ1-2,TGTGCCAGCAGTTCCGTCGACAGGTACTATGGCTACACCTTC,CASSSVDRYYGYTF
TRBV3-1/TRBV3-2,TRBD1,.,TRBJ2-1,TGTGCCAGCAGCCGGGGACAGGCCTCATACAATGAGCAGTTCTTC,CASSRGQASYNEQFF
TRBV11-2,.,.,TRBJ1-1,TGTGCCAGCAGTCCTCGGGGAGTGCGGGAACGGTGGACTGAAGCTTTCTTT,CASSPRGVRERWTEAFF
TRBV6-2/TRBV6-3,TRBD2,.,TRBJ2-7,TGTGCCAGCAGTTACTCGAAACCGGGAGGCAAGCAGTACTTC,CASSYSKPGGKQYF
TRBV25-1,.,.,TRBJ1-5,TGTGCCAGCAGAGAGGCGGGAAGCAATCAGCCCCAGCATTTT,CASREAGSNQPQHF
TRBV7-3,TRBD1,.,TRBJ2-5,TGTGCCAGCAGCCCGACCGGACAGGGCCAAGAGACCCAGTACTTC,CASSPTGQGQETQYF
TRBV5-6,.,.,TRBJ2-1,TGTGCCAGCAGCTTGGAGGCGGGACAGAGGATCGATGAGCAGTTCTTC,CASSLEAGQRIDEQFF
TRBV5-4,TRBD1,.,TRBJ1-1,TGTGCCCTTTACTCTCCGGGACAGTATGAAGCTTTCTTT,CALYSPGQYEAFF
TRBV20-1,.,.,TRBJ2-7,TGCAGTGCTAGAGATTCCGGCGAGCAGTACTTC,CSARDSGEQYF
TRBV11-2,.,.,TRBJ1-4,TGTGCCAGCAGCCCCAGGGTGGTTGAAAAACTGTTTTTT,CASSPRVVEKLFF
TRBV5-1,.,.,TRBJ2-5,TGCGCCAGCAGCTCTGGACAAAGCCAAGAGACCCAGTACTTC,CASSSGQSQETQYF
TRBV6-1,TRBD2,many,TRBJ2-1,TGTGCCAGCAGTGAATCTACTAGCGGGGCCTACAATGAGCAGTTCTTC,CASSESTSGAYNEQFF
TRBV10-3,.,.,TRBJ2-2,TGTGCCATCAGTGACCCCTTAGGGACCCGCGGGGACACCGGGGAGCTGTTTTTT,CAISDPLGTRGDTGELFF
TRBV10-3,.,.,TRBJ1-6,TGTGCCATCGCGCAGGGGCAGACCTTAAATTCACCCCTCCACTTT,CAIAQGQTLNSPLHF
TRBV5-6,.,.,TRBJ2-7,TGTGCCAGCAGCCCCCGGACAGAGTACGAGCAGTACTTC,CASSPRTEYEQYF
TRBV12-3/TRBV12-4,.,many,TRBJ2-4,TGTGCCAGCGGAACAGACAGGTCTGAGTACTTC,CASGTDRSEYF
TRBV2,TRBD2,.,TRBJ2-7,TGTGCCAGCAGTTTACTAGCGGAAACCTACGAGCAGTACTTC,CASSLLAETYEQYF
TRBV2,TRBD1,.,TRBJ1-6,TGTGCCAGCAGTGAGGGACAGGGTTTTTCACCCCTCCACTTT,CASSEGQGFSPLHF
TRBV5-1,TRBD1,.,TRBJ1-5,TGCGCCAGCAGCTTGGGACAGGGGCCAGATAGCAATCAGCCCCAGCATTTT,CASSLGQGPDSNQPQHF
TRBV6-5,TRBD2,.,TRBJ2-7,TGTGCCAGCAGTTACGGACTAGCGGGGGGCTACGAGCAGTACTTC,CASSYGLAGGYEQYF
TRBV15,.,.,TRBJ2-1,TGTGCCACCAGCAGAGGTGGGCAGGGCCACAATGAGCAGTTCTTC,CATSRGGQGHNEQFF